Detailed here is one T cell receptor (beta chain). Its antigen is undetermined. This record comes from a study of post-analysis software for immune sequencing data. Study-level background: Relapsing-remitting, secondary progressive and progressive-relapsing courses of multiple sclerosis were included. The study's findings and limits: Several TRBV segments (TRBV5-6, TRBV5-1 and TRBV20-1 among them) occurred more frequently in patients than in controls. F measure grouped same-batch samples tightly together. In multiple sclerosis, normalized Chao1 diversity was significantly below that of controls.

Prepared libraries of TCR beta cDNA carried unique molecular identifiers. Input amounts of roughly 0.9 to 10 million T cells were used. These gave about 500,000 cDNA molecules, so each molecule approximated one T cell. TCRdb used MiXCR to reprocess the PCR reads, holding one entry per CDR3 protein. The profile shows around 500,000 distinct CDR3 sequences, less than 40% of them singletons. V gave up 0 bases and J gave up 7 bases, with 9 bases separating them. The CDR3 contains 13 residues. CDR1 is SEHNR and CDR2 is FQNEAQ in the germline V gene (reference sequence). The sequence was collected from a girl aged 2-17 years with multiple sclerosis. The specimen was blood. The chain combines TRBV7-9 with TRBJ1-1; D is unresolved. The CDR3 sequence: CASSLASIIEAFF. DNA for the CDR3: TGTGCCAGCAGCTTAGCCTCCATCATTGAAGCTTTCTTT.